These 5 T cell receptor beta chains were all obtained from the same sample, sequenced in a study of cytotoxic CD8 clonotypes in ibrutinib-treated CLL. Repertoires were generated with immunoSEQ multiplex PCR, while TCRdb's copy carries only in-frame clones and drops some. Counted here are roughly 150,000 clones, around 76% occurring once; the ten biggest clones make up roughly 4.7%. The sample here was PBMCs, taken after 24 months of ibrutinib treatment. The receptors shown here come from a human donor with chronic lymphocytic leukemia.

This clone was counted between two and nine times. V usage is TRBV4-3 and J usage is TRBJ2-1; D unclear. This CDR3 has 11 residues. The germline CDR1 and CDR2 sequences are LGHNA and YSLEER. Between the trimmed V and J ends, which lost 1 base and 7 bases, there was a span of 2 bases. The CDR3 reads CASSQVNEQFF. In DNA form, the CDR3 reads TGCGCCAGCAGCCAAGTGAATGAGCAGTTCTTC.

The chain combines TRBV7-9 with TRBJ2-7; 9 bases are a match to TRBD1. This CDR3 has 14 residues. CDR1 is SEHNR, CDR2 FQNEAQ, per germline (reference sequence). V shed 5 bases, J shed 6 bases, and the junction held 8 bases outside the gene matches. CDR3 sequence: CASSLGQGGFEQYF. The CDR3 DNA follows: TGTGCCAGCAGCCTGGGACAGGGTGGTTTCGAGCAGTACTTC.

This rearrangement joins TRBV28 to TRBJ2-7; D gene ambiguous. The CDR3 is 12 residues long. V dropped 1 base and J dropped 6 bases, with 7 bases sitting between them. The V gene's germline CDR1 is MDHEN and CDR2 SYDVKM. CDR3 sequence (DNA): TGTGCCAGCAGTTTATCGGCCGGCGAGCAGTACTTC. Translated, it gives CASSLSAGEQYF.

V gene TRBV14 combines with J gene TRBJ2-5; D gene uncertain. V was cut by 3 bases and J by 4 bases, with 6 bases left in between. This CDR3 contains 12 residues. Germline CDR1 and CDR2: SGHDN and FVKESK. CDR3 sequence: CASSQSGETQYF. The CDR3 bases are TGTGCCAGCAGCCAGTCGGGAGAGACCCAGTACTTC.

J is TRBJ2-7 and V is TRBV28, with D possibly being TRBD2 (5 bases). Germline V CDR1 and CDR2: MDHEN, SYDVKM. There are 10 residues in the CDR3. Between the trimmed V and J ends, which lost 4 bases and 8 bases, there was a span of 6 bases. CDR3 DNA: TGTGCCAGCAGTTCTAGCCAGCAGTACTTC. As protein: CASSSSQQYF.